Each of the 9 T cell receptor beta chains below was sequenced from the same sample in a study of blood T cells in healthy people across ages. Together with a sample-barcoded 5' primer, a J-beta primer mix was included in a second PCR lasting roughly 6 to 12 cycles. TCRdb reanalysed the 5' RACE reads using MiXCR and keeps one entry per CDR3 protein. The profile covers around 400,000 distinct CDR3 sequences, with about 49% appearing a single time and around 53% taken by the ten largest. The sample comprised blood. These receptors were collected from a man aged 60 to 69 in good health.

This chain joins TRBV7-2 and TRBJ2-1; 14 bases line up with TRBD2. The V segment lost 0 bases and the J segment 13 bases; nucleotides outside the gene matches: 14. The CDR3 sequence is 18 residues long. The germline V gene has CDR1 SGHTA and CDR2 FQGNSA. The CDR3 DNA reads as TGTGCCAGCAGCTTAGCGATTGGGACTAGCGGGAGCCAAGAGACCCAGTTCTTC. This translates into CASSLAIGTSGSQETQFF.

The chain uses TRBV18 and TRBJ1-2; D might be TRBD1 (5 bases). The V gene's germline CDR1 is KGHSH and CDR2 LQKENI. V dropped 2 bases and J dropped 4 bases, with 11 bases sitting between them. This CDR3 spans 14 amino acids. The CDR3 spells CASSPGAGRYGYTF. CDR3 nucleotide sequence: TGTGCCAGCTCACCAGGGGCGGGTCGCTATGGCTACACCTTC.

This clonotype occurred a few times. A much larger clone differs by one base, so this may be a read error. This chain joins TRBV11-3 and TRBJ2-1, with D possibly TRBD1 on 6 matching bases. The CDR3 spans 11 residues. The V gene lost 5 bases and the J gene lost 13 bases, with 12 bases spanning the gap. The germline CDR1 and CDR2 sequences are SGHNT and YENEEA. In DNA, the CDR3 is TGTGCCAGCAGCGAGGGGGAGACCCAGTTCTTC. Protein product: CASSEGETQFF.

This clonotype has a handful of counts. The chain carries TRBV5-1 and TRBJ1-1; TRBD1 aligns across 8 bases. The CDR3 covers 15 residues. With V trimmed by 4 bases and J by 0 bases, 5 bases remained unmatched. Germline V CDR1 and CDR2: SGHRS, YFSETQ. In DNA, the CDR3 is TGCGCCAGCAGCGAGGGGACAGGAATGAACACTGAAGCTTTCTTT. This sequence encodes CASSEGTGMNTEAFF.

This rearrangement joins TRBV2 to TRBJ2-7; TRBD1 agrees at 12 bases. The V segment lost 3 bases and the J segment 0 bases; nucleotides outside the gene matches: 3. The germline V gene encodes CDR1 SNHLY and CDR2 FYNNEI. This CDR3 spans 16 amino acids. CDR3 amino acids: CASSDGTGGISYEQYF. CDR3 DNA: TGTGCCAGCAGTGACGGGACAGGGGGCATCTCCTACGAGCAGTACTTC.

This clonotype showed up just a few times. One end of the junction is discordant with germline, which a read error may explain. J is TRBJ2-7 and V is TRBV7-2; D call uncertain. The closer fit of TRBJ2-5 to the DNA end suggests the J call may be wrong. Germline V lookup: CDR1 SGHTA, CDR2 FQGNSA. CDR3 length equals 14 residues. The chain's CDR3 is CASSIAGYSETQYF. The DNA of the CDR3 is TGTGCCAGCAGCATAGCTGGCTACTCAGAGACCCAGTACTTC.

V gene TRBV27 combines with J gene TRBJ2-3, with TRBD1 matching over 7 bases. Germline CDR1 MNHEY, CDR2 SMNVEV (reference sequence). The CDR3 length is 14 residues. The trim removed 5 bases at V and 1 base at J, leaving 3 bases unmatched. CDR3 protein: CASSVTGGTDTQYF. CDR3 DNA: TGTGCCAGCAGTGTTACAGGGGGCACAGATACGCAGTATTTT.

The rearrangement links TRBV7-2 to TRBJ2-3; TRBD2 aligns across 7 bases. The germline CDR1 and CDR2 sequences are SGHTA and FQGNSA. Trimming cost V 5 bases and J 1 base; bases outside gene matches: 6. The CDR3 extends over 15 amino acids. The CDR3 nucleotides are TGTGCCAGCAGCCCCAGCGGGGCCCGCACAGATACGCAGTATTTT. This translates into CASSPSGARTDTQYF.

The chain recombines TRBV18 with TRBJ2-7; no firm D call. The J call may be wrong; the DNA end is better matched by TRBJ2-5. The length of the CDR3 is 14 residues. Germline CDR1 and CDR2: KGHSH and LQKENI. CDR3 nucleotide sequence: TGTGCCAGCTCACCGGCGGTACTCGGGGAGACCCAGTACTTC. Protein product: CASSPAVLGETQYF.